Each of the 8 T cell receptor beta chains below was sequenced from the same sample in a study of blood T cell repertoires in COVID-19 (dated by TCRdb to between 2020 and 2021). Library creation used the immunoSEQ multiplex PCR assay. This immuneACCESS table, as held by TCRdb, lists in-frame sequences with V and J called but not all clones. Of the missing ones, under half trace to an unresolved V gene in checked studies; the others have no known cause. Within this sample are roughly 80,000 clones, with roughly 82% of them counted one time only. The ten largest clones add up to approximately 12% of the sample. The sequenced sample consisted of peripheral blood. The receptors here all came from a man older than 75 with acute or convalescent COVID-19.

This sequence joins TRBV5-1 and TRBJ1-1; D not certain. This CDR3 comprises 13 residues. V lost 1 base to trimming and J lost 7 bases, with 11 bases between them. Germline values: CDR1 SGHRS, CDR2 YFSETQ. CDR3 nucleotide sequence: TGCGCCAGCAGCTTGAGTGGGCTTAATGAAGCTTTCTTT. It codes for CASSLSGLNEAFF.

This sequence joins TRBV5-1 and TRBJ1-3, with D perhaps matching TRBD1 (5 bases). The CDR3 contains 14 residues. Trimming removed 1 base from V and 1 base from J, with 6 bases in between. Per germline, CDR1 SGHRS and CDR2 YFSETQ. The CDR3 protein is CASSLTGSGNTIYF. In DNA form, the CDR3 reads TGCGCCAGCAGCTTGACAGGATCTGGAAACACCATATATTTT.

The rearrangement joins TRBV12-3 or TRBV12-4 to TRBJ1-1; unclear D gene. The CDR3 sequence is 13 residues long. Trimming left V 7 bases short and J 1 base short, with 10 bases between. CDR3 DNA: TGTGCCAGCACCCGCACTCGGAACACTGAAGCTTTCTTT. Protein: CASTRTRNTEAFF.

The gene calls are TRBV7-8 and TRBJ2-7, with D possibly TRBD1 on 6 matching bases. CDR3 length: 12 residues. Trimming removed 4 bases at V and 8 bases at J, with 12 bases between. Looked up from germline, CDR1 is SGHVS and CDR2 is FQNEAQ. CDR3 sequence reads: CASSYNQGQQYF. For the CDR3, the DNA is TGTGCCAGCAGCTATAACCAGGGGCAGCAGTACTTC.

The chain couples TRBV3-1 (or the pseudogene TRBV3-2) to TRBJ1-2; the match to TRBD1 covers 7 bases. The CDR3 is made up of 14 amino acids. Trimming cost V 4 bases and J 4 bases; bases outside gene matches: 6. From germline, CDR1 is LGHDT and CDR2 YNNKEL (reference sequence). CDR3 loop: CASSPQTGPYGYTF. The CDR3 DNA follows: TGTGCCAGCAGCCCACAGACAGGGCCCTATGGCTACACCTTC.

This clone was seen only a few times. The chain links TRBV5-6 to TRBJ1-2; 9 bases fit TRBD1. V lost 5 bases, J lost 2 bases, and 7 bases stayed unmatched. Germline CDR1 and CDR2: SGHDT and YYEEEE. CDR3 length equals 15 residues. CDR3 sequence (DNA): TGTGCCAGCAGACCACAGGGGGCGGGCAACTATGGCTACACCTTC. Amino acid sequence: CASRPQGAGNYGYTF.

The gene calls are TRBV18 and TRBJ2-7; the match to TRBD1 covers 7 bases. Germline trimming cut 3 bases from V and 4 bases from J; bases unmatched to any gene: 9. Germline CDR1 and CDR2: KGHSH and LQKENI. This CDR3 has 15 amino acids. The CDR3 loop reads CASSPGQAELYEQYF. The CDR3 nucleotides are TGTGCCAGCTCACCCGGACAGGCGGAACTATACGAGCAGTACTTC.

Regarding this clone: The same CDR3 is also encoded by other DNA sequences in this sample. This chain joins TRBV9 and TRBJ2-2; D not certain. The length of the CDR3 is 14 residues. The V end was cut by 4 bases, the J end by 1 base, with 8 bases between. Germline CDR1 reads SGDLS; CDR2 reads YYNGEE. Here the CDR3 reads CASSPGQNTGELFF. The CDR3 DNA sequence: TGTGCCAGCAGCCCGGGTCAGAACACCGGGGAGCTGTTTTTT.